The 27 T cell receptor beta chains given below trace back to one sample, sequenced in a study of T cell responses to AZD1222 COVID-19 vaccine. Profiled with immunoSEQ multiplex PCR; TCRdb holds only in-frame clones, not every one. This sample has 120,000 or so clones, with 70% to 90% found just once. The sample in question was peripheral blood, obtained 28 days after the second AZD1222 dose. Receptor source: an adult who received the AZD1222 COVID-19 vaccine.

V and J are TRBV7-9 and TRBJ2-7, with 11 bases matching TRBD2. With V trimmed by 4 bases and J by 3 bases, 11 bases remained unmatched. Germline V gives CDR1 SEHNR, CDR2 FQNEAQ (reference sequence). The CDR3 consists of 17 residues. The DNA of the CDR3 is TGTGCCAGCAGCTCCCCTAGCGGGGGGCCAGGGGACTACGAGCAGTACTTC. It encodes CASSSPSGGPGDYEQYF.

The rearrangement uses TRBV6-2 or TRBV6-3 and TRBJ2-1; the match to TRBD2 covers 11 bases. The CDR3 spans 15 residues. CDR1 MNHEY and CDR2 SVGEGT come from the germline V gene. Trimming took 5 bases from V and 6 from J; bases not matched to a gene: 6. The CDR3 sequence is CASSLLAGEVNEQFF. For the CDR3, the DNA is TGTGCCAGCAGTCTACTAGCGGGAGAAGTCAATGAGCAGTTCTTC.

This chain connects TRBV27 to TRBJ2-7; the D gene is possibly TRBD1 (5 bases). This CDR3 comprises 14 residues. Per germline, CDR1 MNHEY and CDR2 SMNVEV (reference sequence). V was clipped by 6 bases and J by 1 base, with 13 bases between them. CDR3 in DNA: TGTGCCAGCAGCAGGACACTATCTTCCTACGAGCAGTACTTC. Translated: CASSRTLSSYEQYF.

This CDR3 reads CAWTLGGDQPQHF. The CDR3 region has the DNA TGTGCCTGGACCTTGGGTGGGGATCAGCCCCAGCATTTT. The genes are TRBV30 and TRBJ1-5; D gene ambiguous. V was cut by 4 bases and J by 5 bases, with 12 bases left in between. The CDR3 covers 13 residues. Per the germline V gene, CDR1 is GTSNPN and CDR2 is SVGIG (reference sequence).

This clone was observed a handful of times. The V and J genes are TRBV7-9 and TRBJ2-7, with 9 bases lining up with TRBD2. The CDR3 has 15 amino acids. The V segment lost 5 bases and the J segment 7 bases; nucleotides outside the gene matches: 12. Germline V lookup: CDR1 SEHNR, CDR2 FQNEAQ (reference sequence). This CDR3 reads CASSEVAAGGREQYF. CDR3 bases: TGTGCCAGCAGCGAAGTCGCTGCGGGAGGGCGAGAGCAGTACTTC.

Only one count was recorded for this clone. V is TRBV18 and J is TRBJ1-2; 8 bases are shared with TRBD1. V lost 6 bases to trimming and J lost 5 bases; unmatched junction nucleotides: 11. The CDR3 length is 15 residues. In germline, CDR1 is KGHSH, CDR2 LQKENI. CDR3 residues: CASSLPLRTGYGYTF. The CDR3 DNA sequence: TGTGCCAGCTCTCTACCGTTGCGGACAGGGTATGGCTACACCTTC.

V and J are TRBV19 and TRBJ1-1; TRBD1 is a possible D gene (6 bases). Germline assignment: CDR1 LNHDA and CDR2 SQIVND (reference sequence). V was pared by 6 bases and J by 0 bases, with 11 bases between. The CDR3 is made up of 14 amino acids. CDR3 bases: TGTGCCAGTAGCCCGGGACATTTGAACACTGAAGCTTTCTTT. It codes for CASSPGHLNTEAFF.

J is TRBJ2-7 and V is TRBV15; TRBD2 aligns across 8 bases. The CDR3 has 14 residues. V lost 11 bases and J lost 7; bases outside the gene matches: 16. Germline CDR1 LNHNV, CDR2 YYDKDF (reference sequence). The CDR3 spells CAAAVGAGEGEQYF. Here the CDR3 DNA reads TGTGCCGCGGCCGTGGGAGCGGGAGAGGGGGAGCAGTACTTC.

Here the CDR3 DNA reads TGCGCCAGCAGCTTGGCCTCACAAGTTTTGTATGGCTACACCTTC. This codes for CASSLASQVLYGYTF. The chain couples TRBV5-1 to TRBJ1-2; D gene ambiguous. The germline V and J ends were trimmed by 0 bases and 5 bases, with 14 bases remaining between them. CDR1 is SGHRS, CDR2 YFSETQ, per germline. The CDR3 extends over 15 amino acids.

The V and J genes are TRBV9 and TRBJ2-1; D gene uncertain. V gave up 4 bases and J gave up 8 bases, with 7 bases separating them. CDR3 length: 11 amino acids. The germline V gene has CDR1 SGDLS and CDR2 YYNGEE. This CDR3 is CASSSSDEQFF. Written as DNA, the CDR3 is TGTGCCAGCAGCTCATCGGATGAGCAGTTCTTC.

For the CDR3, the DNA is TGTGCCTGGAGTGTACTGCCCGTCACCAATTCACCCCTCCACTTT. This gives the protein CAWSVLPVTNSPLHF. The rearrangement joins TRBV30 to TRBJ1-6; D unclear. The V gene's germline CDR1 is GTSNPN and CDR2 SVGIG (reference sequence). The CDR3 covers 15 residues. The V end lost 0 bases, the J end lost 7 bases, and 13 bases lay between the germline ends. Full variable domain (missing parts from reference TRBV30 and TRBJ1-6): SQTIHQWPATLVQPVGSPLSLECTVEGTSNPNLYWYRQAAGRGLQLLFYSVGIGQISSEVPQNLSASRPQDRQFILSSKKLLLSDSGFYLCAWSVLPVTNSPLHFGNGTRLTVT.

This chain connects TRBV19 to TRBJ2-1; TRBD2 matches at 8 bases. Looked up from germline, CDR1 is LNHDA and CDR2 is SQIVND (reference sequence). The CDR3 runs to 16 residues. V shed 6 bases and J 9 bases; nucleotides not matched to a gene: 16. The CDR3 protein is CASSREPGLAGGEQFF. CDR3 DNA: TGTGCCAGTAGCCGAGAGCCGGGACTGGCGGGAGGTGAGCAGTTCTTC.

The chain has TRBV7-2 and TRBJ1-1; 7 bases map to TRBD1. The J segment lost 11 bases and the V segment lost 2 bases, leaving 5 bases of the junction unmatched. This CDR3 has 12 amino acids. CDR1 and CDR2 (germline): SGHTA, FQGNSA. DNA for the CDR3: TGTGCCAGCAGCTTAAGGACAGGCTGGGCTTTCTTT. Translating gives CASSLRTGWAFF.

This clone was counted once. V and J are TRBV2 and TRBJ2-7; D gene unclear. Germline CDR1 reads SNHLY; CDR2 reads FYNNEI. Trimming took 4 bases from V and 5 from J, leaving 9 bases between them. This CDR3 comprises 12 residues. For the CDR3, the DNA is TGTGCCAGCAGTGTCCAGAGCCACGAGCAGTACTTC. It translates to CASSVQSHEQYF.

The rearrangement links TRBV6-5 to TRBJ2-1; 12 nucleotides align to TRBD2. The CDR3 totals 14 residues. The germline V gene encodes CDR1 MNHEY and CDR2 SVGAGI. Germline trimming cut 10 bases from V and 3 bases from J; bases unmatched to any gene: 4. The CDR3 region is CAIGLAGHYNEQFF. The CDR3 DNA reads TGTGCCATCGGACTAGCGGGACACTACAATGAGCAGTTCTTC.

This clone is medium-sized in the sample. V usage is TRBV3-1 (or the pseudogene TRBV3-2) and J usage is TRBJ1-2; the D gene is possibly TRBD1 (6 bases). Germline V CDR1 and CDR2: LGHDT, YNNKEL (reference sequence). The length of the CDR3 is 19 residues. Trimming pared 1 base from V and 4 bases from J, leaving 25 bases between. The CDR3: CASSQVHWQGPAILYGYTF. DNA of the CDR3: TGTGCCAGCAGCCAAGTACATTGGCAGGGGCCCGCAATCCTCTATGGCTACACCTTC.

The chain joins TRBV28 to TRBJ1-1, with 8 bases that match TRBD1. The V segment lost 6 bases and the J segment 0 bases; nucleotides outside the gene matches: 3. This CDR3 spans 14 amino acids. Germline assignment: CDR1 MDHEN and CDR2 SYDVKM. CDR3 sequence reads: CASSPGGLNTEAFF. CDR3 coding DNA: TGTGCCAGCAGCCCAGGGGGCTTGAACACTGAAGCTTTCTTT.

V gene TRBV20-1 combines with J gene TRBJ1-4; D is unresolved. Germline CDR1 and CDR2: DFQATT and SNEGSKA (reference sequence). The CDR3 runs to 11 residues. Trimming removed 2 bases at V and 4 bases at J, with 2 bases between. The CDR3 DNA is TGCAGTGCTAGATATAATGAAAAACTGTTTTTT. The encoded protein is CSARYNEKLFF.

The chain recombines TRBV2 with TRBJ1-2; no clear D gene. Germline CDR1 reads SNHLY; CDR2 reads FYNNEI. V was cut by 6 bases and J by 2 bases, with 16 bases left in between. The CDR3 covers 15 residues. The CDR3 sequence: CASRPPLTRNYGYTF. The DNA of the CDR3 is TGTGCCAGCAGGCCTCCCCTGACGAGAAACTATGGCTACACCTTC.

The chain joins TRBV6-2 or TRBV6-3 to TRBJ1-5, with D unresolved. Trimming shortened V by 0 bases and J by 1 base, and 13 bases separated the two germline ends. Germline CDR1 MNHEY, CDR2 SVGEGT. This CDR3 has 17 residues. CDR3 residues: CASSYSPMGRSNQPQHF. CDR3 coding DNA: TGTGCCAGCAGTTACTCTCCGATGGGCCGAAGCAATCAGCCCCAGCATTTT.

The gene calls are TRBV6-4 and TRBJ2-3; TRBD2 aligns across 9 bases. Germline V gives CDR1 MRHNA, CDR2 SNTAGT. J lost 1 base, V lost 3 bases, and 2 bases had no gene match. The CDR3 has 15 residues. CDR3 residues: CASSELAGRTDTQYF. CDR3 nucleotides: TGTGCCAGCAGTGAACTAGCGGGTCGCACAGATACGCAGTATTTT.

The chain employs TRBV7-2 and TRBJ1-6; D gene unclear. CDR3 length: 15 amino acids. The germline V and J ends were trimmed by 4 bases and 1 base, with 8 bases remaining between them. Germline V gene sequence: CDR1 SGHTA, CDR2 FQGNSA. CDR3 sequence (DNA): TGTGCCAGCAGCTCGTCGGGGTCCTATAATTCACCCCTCCACTTT. It translates to CASSSSGSYNSPLHF. The variable domain in full, completed from reference TRBV7-2 and TRBJ1-6, reads GAGVSQSPSNKVTEKGKDVELRCDPISGHTALYWYRQSLGQGLEFLIYFQGNSAPDKSGLPSDRFSAERTGGSVSTLTIQRTQQEDSAVYLCASSSSGSYNSPLHFGNGTRLTVT.

The chain joins TRBV7-9 to TRBJ2-3; perhaps TRBD2 as D (5 bases). This CDR3 region has 15 residues. Germline values: CDR1 SEHNR, CDR2 FQNEAQ (reference sequence). V gave up 2 bases and J gave up 2 bases, with 11 bases separating them. The CDR3 region is CASSLSGGFTDTQYF. The CDR3 DNA reads TGTGCCAGCAGCTTATCAGGCGGGTTCACAGATACGCAGTATTTT.

The V and J genes are TRBV30 and TRBJ2-3; TRBD2 agrees at 9 bases. V lost 7 bases, J lost 4 bases, and 9 bases stayed unmatched. The CDR3 length is 14 residues. In germline, CDR1 is GTSNPN, CDR2 SVGIG (reference sequence). This CDR3 is CASGRAGGSDTQYF. The DNA of the CDR3 is TGTGCCTCTGGGCGAGCGGGGGGATCAGATACGCAGTATTTT.

The V call is TRBV5-4, the J call TRBJ1-1, with a weak D call TRBD1 (6 bases). Per germline, CDR1 SGHNT and CDR2 YYREEE (reference sequence). This CDR3 is built from 17 residues. Trimming removed 6 bases from V and 1 base from J, with 22 bases in between. The CDR3 protein is CASTLGPWGGGNTEAFF. The DNA for the CDR3 is TGTGCCAGCACCCTGGGACCCTGGGGAGGGGGGAACACTGAAGCTTTCTTT.

The chain links TRBV6-1 to TRBJ1-6; 8 nucleotides align to TRBD1. V shed 3 bases, J shed 5 bases, and the junction held 3 bases outside the gene matches. Per the germline V gene, CDR1 is MNHNS and CDR2 is SASEGT. The length of the CDR3 is 15 residues. CDR3 nucleotide sequence: TGTGCCAGCAGTGAGCGGACAGGGAATAATTCACCCCTCCACTTT. Translation: CASSERTGNNSPLHF.

V is TRBV27 and J is TRBJ2-3, with a weak D call TRBD2 (6 bases). CDR3 length: 13 residues. V lost 3 bases and J lost 8, with 12 bases in between. Germline CDR1 and CDR2: MNHEY and SMNVEV (reference sequence). CDR3 nucleotide sequence: TGTGCCAGCAGTTTCTCCGGGACTCTTACGCAGTATTTT. Residues: CASSFSGTLTQYF.